This record covers a single T cell receptor (beta chain). The antigen it binds to is not known. Nothing much larger sits one base from this clone, and base qualities are not available. Each donor gave one peripheral blood draw, averaging approximately 110 mL, which was collected into heparinised tubes. A BD FACSAria II and a panel including CD45RO, CCR7, CD25, CD127, CD95 and CD27 were used to sort naive, central memory, regulatory and stem cell-like memory CD4+ T cells. A purity above 95% was achieved for all sorted populations. Right away, PBMCs were isolated by Lymphoprep density gradient centrifugation and were stained directly, with no culture step. To minimize batch effects, samples were stained and sorted in pairs, one healthy donor with one patient per experiment. The data were taken from a study of beta chain features in type 1 diabetes (dated by TCRdb to the late 2010s). General notes on the study: No differences in mean age, gender distribution, total cell number or subset yield were found between patients and healthy donors. Across all samples, some 99 million sorted cells were examined, and cell number per subset correlated strongly with RNA yield. The study compared TCRB repertoires of sorted circulating CD4+ T cell subsets between recently diagnosed type 1 diabetes patients and matched healthy donors. Regulatory and stem cell-like memory subsets were isolated from only 8 patients and roughly 8 healthy donors, whereas naive and central memory subsets came from all 28 donors.

Summary of the overall study and its limitations: The naive, central memory and regulatory TCRB repertoires appeared to resemble one another more closely among patients than among healthy donors. Sequencing cDNA rather than genomic DNA could over-represent highly expressing activated cells, although activation and CD3 levels did not differ between groups. Shorter templates might have been favored by PCR, but patient and control samples were amplified and corrected together, so both groups would have been affected equally by any skew. At VDJ recombination sites, type 1 diabetes patients had fewer insertions and more deleted nucleotides, which implies abnormalities in thymic rearrangement. HLA sub-analyses involved small numbers of individuals, so any influence of HLA type on TCRB rearrangement remained unresolved. Type 1 diabetes patients showed a moderate but significant shortening of TCRB CDR3 length in all four CD4+ subsets.

All of the isolated RNA was reverse transcribed with the High Capacity cDNA Reverse Transcription Kit, so expressed TCRB transcripts were sequenced. Naive, central memory and regulatory T cell samples underwent deep immunoSEQ sequencing, averaging roughly 3.3 million total reads per sample. Sorted cells were lysed in RLT buffer, and RNA was extracted using DNase-treated RNeasy Micro or Mini kits according to cell number. Each cell subset was processed on its own to prevent cross-contamination, while patient and healthy donor samples were processed together. Using the immunoSEQ multiplex PCR, TCRB sequences were amplified from cDNA into 87-bp fragments spanning the CDR3 region. Sequencing of the amplicons was performed on the Illumina HiSeq platform. In the source study's methods: PCR bias was computationally corrected using synthetic template baselines, reads within Hamming distance 2 were collapsed, and singletons that could not be merged were discarded. Reads were aligned against IMGT to assign V, D and J genes, CDR3 length and insertions or deletions at six rearrangement sites. Within each subset, clonotype counts were normalized to the number of sorted cells before true diversity and Gini coefficients were calculated with the tcR R package. Repertoire sharing was quantified using the overlap coefficient calculated on TCRB nucleotide sequences. Out-of-frame TCRB sequences from naive cells were analyzed as a proxy for the pre-selection repertoire. The immuneACCESS repertoire file appears here via TCRdb, limited to in-frame rearrangements. These files lack a portion of the clones; in checked studies, under half of the deficit traces to unresolved V genes, and the cause of the others is not known. That table is the source of V, J and clone size, and D and trimming were worked out from the DNA. Present in this sample are some 250,000 clones, approximately 15% of which were seen just once. Clones ranked in the top ten supply approximately 0.021% of the sample.

The germline V gene (reference sequence) supplies CDR1 MNHNY and CDR2 SVGAGI. CDR3 length: 14 amino acids, cysteine to phenylalanine. Kept here is only the CDR3 DNA, which spans 42 bases and is read in frame from base 1. Germline trimming amounts to 2 bases on V and 4 bases on J, with 1 as the count of junction bases outside the gene matches. This sequence originates from a man younger than 40 with type 1 diabetes. Recombination connected TRBV6-6 to TRBJ1-5; 8 bases in the middle match TRBD1. The sequencing sample was made of naive CD4+ T cells from blood. Explained via the paper, the cell subset or site label denotes: true naive CD4+ T cells. The base sequence is TGTGCCAGCAGTTACACAGGGGGGAATCAGCCCCAGCATTTT. The encoded protein is CASSYTGGNQPQHF.